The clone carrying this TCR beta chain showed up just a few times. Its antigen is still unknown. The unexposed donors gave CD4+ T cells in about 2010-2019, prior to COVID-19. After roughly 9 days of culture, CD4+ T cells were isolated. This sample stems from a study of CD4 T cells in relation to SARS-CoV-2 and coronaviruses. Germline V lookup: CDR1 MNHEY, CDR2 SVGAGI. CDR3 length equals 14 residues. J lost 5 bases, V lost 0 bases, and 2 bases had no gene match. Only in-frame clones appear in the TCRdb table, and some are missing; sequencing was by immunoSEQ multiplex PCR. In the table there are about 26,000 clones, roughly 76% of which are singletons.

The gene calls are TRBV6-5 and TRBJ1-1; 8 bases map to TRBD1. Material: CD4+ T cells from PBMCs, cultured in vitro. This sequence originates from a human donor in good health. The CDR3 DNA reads TGTGCCAGCAGTTACTCCACAGGGGGGACTGAAGCTTTCTTT. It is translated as CASSYSTGGTEAFF.